This T cell receptor (beta chain) was found in a study of shared T cell receptors in the human thymus. Method: immunoSEQ multiplex PCR; TCRdb's copy keeps in-frame clones and lacks some. The sample lists some 720,000 clones, approximately 90% occurring once. The CDR3 consists of 16 residues. CDR1 and CDR2 from the germline V gene are MNHNY and SVGAGI (reference sequence). Trimming took off 2 bases at V and 7 bases at J, with 18 bases between the two ends. These data were also filed under a second study, of human thymus T cells. That paper adds: Obtained as resections during corrective heart surgery, the thymus tissue was then studied.

This TCR came from a boy under three years old with a congenital heart defect. Sequencing was performed on thymocytes. The chain uses TRBV6-6 and TRBJ2-1; D is undetermined. The CDR3 DNA is TGTGCCAGCAGTTACCCTGCTCCGGTACCGTGGAATGAGCAGTTCTTC. Protein sequence: CASSYPAPVPWNEQFF.